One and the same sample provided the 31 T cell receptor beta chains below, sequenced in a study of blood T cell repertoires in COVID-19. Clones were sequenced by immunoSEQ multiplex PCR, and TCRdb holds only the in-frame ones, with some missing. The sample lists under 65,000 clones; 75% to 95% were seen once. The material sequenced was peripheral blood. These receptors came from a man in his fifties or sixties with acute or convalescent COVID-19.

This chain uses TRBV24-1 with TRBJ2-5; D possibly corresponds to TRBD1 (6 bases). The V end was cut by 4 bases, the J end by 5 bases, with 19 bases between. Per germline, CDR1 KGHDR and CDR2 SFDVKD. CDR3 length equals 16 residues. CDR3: CATSEVGSGVEETQYF. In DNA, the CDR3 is TGTGCCACCAGTGAGGTTGGATCAGGGGTAGAGGAGACCCAGTACTTC.

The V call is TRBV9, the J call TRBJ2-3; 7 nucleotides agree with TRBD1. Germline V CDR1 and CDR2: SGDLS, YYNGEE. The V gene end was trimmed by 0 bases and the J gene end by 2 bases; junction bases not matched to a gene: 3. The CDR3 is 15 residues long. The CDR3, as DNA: TGTGCCAGCAGCGTAGGGGACAGTTACACAGATACGCAGTATTTT. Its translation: CASSVGDSYTDTQYF. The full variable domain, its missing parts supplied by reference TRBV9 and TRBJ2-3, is DSGVTQTPKHLITATGQRVTLRCSPRSGDLSVYWYQQSLDQGLQFLIQYYNGEERAKGNILERFSAQQFPDLHSELNLSSLELGDSALYFCASSVGDSYTDTQYFGPGTRLTVL.

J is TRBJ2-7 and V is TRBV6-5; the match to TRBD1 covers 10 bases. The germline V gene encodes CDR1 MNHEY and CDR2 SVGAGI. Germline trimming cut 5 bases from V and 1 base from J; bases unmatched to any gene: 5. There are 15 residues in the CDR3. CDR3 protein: CASSPRTGGSYEQYF. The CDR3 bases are TGTGCCAGCAGTCCCCGGACAGGGGGTTCCTACGAGCAGTACTTC.

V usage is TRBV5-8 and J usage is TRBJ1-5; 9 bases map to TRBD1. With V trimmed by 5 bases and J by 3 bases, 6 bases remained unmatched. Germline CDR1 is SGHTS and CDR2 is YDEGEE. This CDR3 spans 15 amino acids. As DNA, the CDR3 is TGTGCCAGCAGTACCGGGACAGGGACCAATCAGCCCCAGCATTTT. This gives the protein CASSTGTGTNQPQHF.

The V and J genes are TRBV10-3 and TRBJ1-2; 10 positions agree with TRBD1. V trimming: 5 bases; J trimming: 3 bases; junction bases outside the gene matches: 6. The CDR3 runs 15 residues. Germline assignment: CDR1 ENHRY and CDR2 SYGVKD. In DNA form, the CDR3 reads TGTGCCATCAGTATCGGACAGGGGGGAGACTATGGCTACACCTTC. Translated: CAISIGQGGDYGYTF.

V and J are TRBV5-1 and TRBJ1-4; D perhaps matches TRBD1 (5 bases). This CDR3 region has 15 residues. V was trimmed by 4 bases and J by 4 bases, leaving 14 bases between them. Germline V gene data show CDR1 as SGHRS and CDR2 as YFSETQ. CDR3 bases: TGCGCCAGCAGCCCAACGGGGGTTAGTAATGAAAAACTGTTTTTT. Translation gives CASSPTGVSNEKLFF.

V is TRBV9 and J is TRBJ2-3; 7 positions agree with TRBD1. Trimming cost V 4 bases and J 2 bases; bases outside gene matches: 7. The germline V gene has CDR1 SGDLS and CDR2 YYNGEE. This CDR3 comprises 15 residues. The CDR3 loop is CASSSGQVLTDTQYF. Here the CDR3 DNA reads TGTGCCAGCAGCTCCGGACAGGTACTCACAGATACGCAGTATTTT.

CDR3: CASSPRIAGGYNEQFF. In DNA form, the CDR3 reads TGTGCCAGCAGCCCCCGGATAGCGGGGGGGTACAATGAGCAGTTCTTC. The chain couples TRBV7-2 to TRBJ2-1; TRBD2 agrees at 11 bases. CDR3 length equals 16 residues. Per germline, CDR1 SGHTA and CDR2 FQGNSA. The trim removed 5 bases at V and 4 bases at J, leaving 7 bases unmatched.

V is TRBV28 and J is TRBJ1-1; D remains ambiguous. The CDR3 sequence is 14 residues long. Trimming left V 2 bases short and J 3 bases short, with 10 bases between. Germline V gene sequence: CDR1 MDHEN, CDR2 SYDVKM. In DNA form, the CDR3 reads TGTGCCAGCAGTTTAAGGAACCGGGACACTGAAGCTTTCTTT. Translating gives CASSLRNRDTEAFF.

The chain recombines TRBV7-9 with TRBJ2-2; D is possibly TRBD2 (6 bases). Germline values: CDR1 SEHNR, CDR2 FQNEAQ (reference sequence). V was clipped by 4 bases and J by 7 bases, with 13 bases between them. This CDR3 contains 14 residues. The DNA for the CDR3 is TGTGCCAGCAGCTCCGGGGGTATCGGCGGGGAGCTGTTTTTT. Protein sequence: CASSSGGIGGELFF.

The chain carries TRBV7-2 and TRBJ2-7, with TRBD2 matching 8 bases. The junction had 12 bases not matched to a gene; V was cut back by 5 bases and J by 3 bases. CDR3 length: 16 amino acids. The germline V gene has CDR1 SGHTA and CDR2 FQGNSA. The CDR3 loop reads CASSEQRVAGRYEQYF. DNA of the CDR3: TGTGCCAGCAGCGAACAAAGGGTAGCGGGGCGCTACGAGCAGTACTTC. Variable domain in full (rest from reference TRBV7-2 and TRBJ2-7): GAGVSQSPSNKVTEKGKDVELRCDPISGHTALYWYRQSLGQGLEFLIYFQGNSAPDKSGLPSDRFSAERTGGSVSTLTIQRTQQEDSAVYLCASSEQRVAGRYEQYFGPGTRLTVT.

The CDR3 here is CASSQTGQEPYEQYF. The DNA of the CDR3 is TGTGCCAGCAGCCAGACGGGACAGGAACCCTACGAGCAGTACTTC. The chain links TRBV4-2 to TRBJ2-7; 8 nucleotides agree with TRBD1. V shed 3 bases and J 2 bases; nucleotides not matched to a gene: 6. This CDR3 has 15 amino acids. Per germline, CDR1 LGHNA and CDR2 YNFKEQ.

This CDR3 is CASSLGVNEKLFF. In DNA form, the CDR3 reads TGTGCCAGCAGTCTAGGAGTTAACGAAAAACTGTTTTTT. The chain recombines TRBV2 with TRBJ1-4; D is uncertain. Trimming stripped 5 bases from V and 8 bases from J, with 12 bases between. Germline-derived CDR1 and CDR2 are SNHLY and FYNNEI. The CDR3 extends over 13 amino acids.

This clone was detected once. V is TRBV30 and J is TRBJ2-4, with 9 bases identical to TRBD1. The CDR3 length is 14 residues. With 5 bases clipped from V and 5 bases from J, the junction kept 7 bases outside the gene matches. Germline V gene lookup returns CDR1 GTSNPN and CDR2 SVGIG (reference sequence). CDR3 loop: CAWAQGARENIQYF. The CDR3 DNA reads TGTGCCTGGGCACAGGGGGCTAGAGAAAACATTCAGTACTTC.

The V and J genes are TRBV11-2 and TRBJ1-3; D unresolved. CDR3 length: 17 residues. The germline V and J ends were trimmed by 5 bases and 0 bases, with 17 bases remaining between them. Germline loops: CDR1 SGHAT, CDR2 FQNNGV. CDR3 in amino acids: CASSQALTPFSGNTIYF. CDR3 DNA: TGTGCCAGCAGCCAGGCCCTCACCCCCTTCTCTGGAAACACCATATATTTT.

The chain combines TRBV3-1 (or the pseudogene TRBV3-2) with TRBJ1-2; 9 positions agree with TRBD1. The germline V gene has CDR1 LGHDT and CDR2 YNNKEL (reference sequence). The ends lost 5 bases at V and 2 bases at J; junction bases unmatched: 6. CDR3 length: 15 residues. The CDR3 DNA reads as TGTGCCAGCAGCTCCGAAGACAGGGGGAACTATGGCTACACCTTC. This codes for CASSSEDRGNYGYTF.

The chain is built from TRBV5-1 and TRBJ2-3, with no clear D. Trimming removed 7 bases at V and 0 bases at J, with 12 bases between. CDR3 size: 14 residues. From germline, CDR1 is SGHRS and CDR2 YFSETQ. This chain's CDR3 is CASQAKPSTDTQYF. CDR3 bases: TGCGCCAGCCAAGCCAAACCTAGCACAGATACGCAGTATTTT.

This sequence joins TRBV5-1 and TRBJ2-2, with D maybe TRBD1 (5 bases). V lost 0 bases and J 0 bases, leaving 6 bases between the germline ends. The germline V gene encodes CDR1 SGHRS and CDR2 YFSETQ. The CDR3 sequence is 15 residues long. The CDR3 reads CASSLARANTGELFF. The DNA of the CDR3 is TGCGCCAGCAGCTTGGCCAGGGCGAACACCGGGGAGCTGTTTTTT. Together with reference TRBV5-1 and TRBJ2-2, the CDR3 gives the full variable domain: KAGVTQTPRYLIKTRGQQVTLSCSPISGHRSVSWYQQTPGQGLQFLFEYFSETQRNKGNFPGRFSGRQFSNSRSEMNVSTLELGDSALYLCASSLARANTGELFFGEGSRLTVL.

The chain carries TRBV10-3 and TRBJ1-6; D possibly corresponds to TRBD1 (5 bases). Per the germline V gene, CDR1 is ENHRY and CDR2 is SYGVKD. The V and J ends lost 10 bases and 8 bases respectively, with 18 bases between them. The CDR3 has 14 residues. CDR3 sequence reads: CATQDGLGYSPLHF. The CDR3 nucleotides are TGTGCCACACAGGACGGGCTGGGGTATTCACCCCTCCACTTT.

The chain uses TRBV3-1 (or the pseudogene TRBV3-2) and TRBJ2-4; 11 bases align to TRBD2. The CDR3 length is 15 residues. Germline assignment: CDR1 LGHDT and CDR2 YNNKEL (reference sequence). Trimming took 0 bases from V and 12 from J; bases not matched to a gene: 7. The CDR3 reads CASSQDLASGGPQYF. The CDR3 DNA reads TGTGCCAGCAGCCAAGATCTGGCTAGCGGGGGGCCTCAGTACTTC.

CDR3 protein: CAISVRQGDEAFF. CDR3 coding DNA: TGTGCCATCAGTGTTCGACAGGGTGACGAAGCTTTCTTT. This chain uses TRBV10-3 with TRBJ1-1, with 7 nucleotides matching TRBD1. V was pared by 4 bases and J by 8 bases, with 7 bases of the junction left unmatched. This CDR3 comprises 13 residues. Germline-derived CDR1 and CDR2 are ENHRY and SYGVKD.

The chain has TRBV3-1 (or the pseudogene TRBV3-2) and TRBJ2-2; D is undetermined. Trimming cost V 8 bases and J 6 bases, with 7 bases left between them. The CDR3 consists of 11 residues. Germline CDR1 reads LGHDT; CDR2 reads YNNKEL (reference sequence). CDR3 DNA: TGTGCCAGCGGCAACCCCGGGGAGCTGTTTTTT. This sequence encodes CASGNPGELFF.

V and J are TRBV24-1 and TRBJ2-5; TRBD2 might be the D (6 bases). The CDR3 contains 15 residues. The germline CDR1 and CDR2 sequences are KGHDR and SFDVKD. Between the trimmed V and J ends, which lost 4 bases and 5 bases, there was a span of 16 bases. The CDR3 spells CATSESGTQGETQYF. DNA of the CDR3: TGTGCCACCAGTGAGTCCGGGACTCAAGGGGAGACCCAGTACTTC.

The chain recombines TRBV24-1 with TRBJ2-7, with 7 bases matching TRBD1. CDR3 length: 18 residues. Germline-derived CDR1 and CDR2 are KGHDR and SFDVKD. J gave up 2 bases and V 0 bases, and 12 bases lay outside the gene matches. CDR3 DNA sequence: TGTGCCACCAGTGATTTGCCGGAACCCCGGGACAGTGCCTACGAGCAGTACTTC. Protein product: CATSDLPEPRDSAYEQYF.

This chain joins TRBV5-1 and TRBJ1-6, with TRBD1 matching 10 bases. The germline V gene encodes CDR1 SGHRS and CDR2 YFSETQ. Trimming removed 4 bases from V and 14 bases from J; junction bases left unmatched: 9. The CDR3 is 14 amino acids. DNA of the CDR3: TGCGCCAGCAGCACCGGGACAGGGGTAATGGCCCTCCACTTT. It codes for CASSTGTGVMALHF.

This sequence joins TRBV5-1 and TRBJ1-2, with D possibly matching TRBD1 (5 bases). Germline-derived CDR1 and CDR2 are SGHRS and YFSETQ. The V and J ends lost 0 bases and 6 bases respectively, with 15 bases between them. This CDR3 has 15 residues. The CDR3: CASSLDISAGHGYTF. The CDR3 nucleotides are TGCGCCAGCAGCTTGGACATCTCGGCAGGGCATGGCTACACCTTC.

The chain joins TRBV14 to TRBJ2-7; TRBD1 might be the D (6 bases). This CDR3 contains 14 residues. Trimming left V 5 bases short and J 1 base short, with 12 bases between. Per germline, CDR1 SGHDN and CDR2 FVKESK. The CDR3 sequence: CASSKRTVSYEQYF. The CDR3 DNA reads TGTGCCAGCAGCAAAAGGACAGTATCCTACGAGCAGTACTTC.

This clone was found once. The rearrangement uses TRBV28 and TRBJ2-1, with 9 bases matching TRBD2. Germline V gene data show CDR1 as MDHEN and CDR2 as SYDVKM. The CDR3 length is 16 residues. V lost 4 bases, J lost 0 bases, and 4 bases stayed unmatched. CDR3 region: CASSSLSGSSYNEQFF. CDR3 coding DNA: TGTGCCAGCAGTTCCCTTAGCGGGAGCTCCTACAATGAGCAGTTCTTC.

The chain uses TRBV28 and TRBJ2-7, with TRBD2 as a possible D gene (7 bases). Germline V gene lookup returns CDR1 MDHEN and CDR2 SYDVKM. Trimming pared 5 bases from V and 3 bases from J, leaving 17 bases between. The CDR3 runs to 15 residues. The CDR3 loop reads CASSPPGGQIYEQYF. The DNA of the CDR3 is TGTGCCAGCAGTCCCCCGGGAGGACAGATCTACGAGCAGTACTTC.

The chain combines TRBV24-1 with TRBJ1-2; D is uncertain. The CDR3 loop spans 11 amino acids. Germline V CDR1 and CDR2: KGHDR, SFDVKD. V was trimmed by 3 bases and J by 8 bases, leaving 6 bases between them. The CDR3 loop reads CATSDIEGYTF. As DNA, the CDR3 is TGTGCCACCAGTGATATAGAAGGCTACACCTTC.

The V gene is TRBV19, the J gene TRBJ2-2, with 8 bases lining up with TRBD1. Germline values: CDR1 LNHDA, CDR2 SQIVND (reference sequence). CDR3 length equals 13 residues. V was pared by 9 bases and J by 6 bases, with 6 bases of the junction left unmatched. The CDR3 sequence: CASWTGMSGELFF. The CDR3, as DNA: TGTGCCAGCTGGACAGGGATGTCCGGGGAGCTGTTTTTT.